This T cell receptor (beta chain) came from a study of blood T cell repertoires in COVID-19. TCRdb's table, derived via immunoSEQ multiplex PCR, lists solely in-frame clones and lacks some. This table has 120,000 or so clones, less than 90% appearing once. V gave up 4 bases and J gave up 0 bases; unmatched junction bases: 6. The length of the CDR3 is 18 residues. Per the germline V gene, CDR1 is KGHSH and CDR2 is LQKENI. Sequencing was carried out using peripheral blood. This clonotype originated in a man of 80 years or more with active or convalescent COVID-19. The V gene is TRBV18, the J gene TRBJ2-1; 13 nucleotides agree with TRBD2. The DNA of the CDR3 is TGTGCCAGCTCACTCCGGACTAGCGGGAGAAGCTCCTACAATGAGCAGTTCTTC. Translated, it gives CASSLRTSGRSSYNEQFF.